Shown below are 8 T cell receptor beta chains from a single sample sequenced in a study of breast tumors, draining lymph nodes, adjacent tissues (TCRdb year 2016). The receptor library was made with multiplex PCR. The reads were generated on an Illumina HiSeq 2000. The raw public reads went through TCRdb reprocessing: fastp at Q25, MiXCR clone calling, in-frame beta chains kept. CDR3 protein duplicates are merged, each entry listing the most common genes and DNA. The sample table shows over 250,000 distinct CDR3 sequences, and roughly 30% are seen once. The top ten constitute around 1% of the sample. The lymph node samples were taken from the axillary draining lymph nodes of breast cancer patients. Sequenced input: axillary lymph node tissue. These receptors all stem from a female donor with breast cancer. Some clones in this sample may be carry-over from other donors' samples.

A remark on this clonotype: This may come from a read error, since a much larger clone is one base off. The chain uses TRBV20-1 and TRBJ2-7; TRBD1 matches at 7 bases. The CDR3 loop spans 11 amino acids. In germline, CDR1 is DFQATT, CDR2 SNEGSKA (reference sequence). This CDR3 is CSASTGDEQSF. The CDR3 nucleotides read TGCAGTGCTAGTACAGGGGACGAGCAGTCCTTC.

With regard to this clonotype: The CDR3 carries no conserved terminal phenylalanine or tryptophan, so it likely arises from a read error. The chain has TRBV28 and TRBJ1-2, with 7 positions matching TRBD1. Germline V gives CDR1 MDHEN, CDR2 SYDVKM. The CDR3 spans 14 residues. Trimming removed 6 bases from V and 5 bases from J; junction bases left unmatched: 9. In DNA form, the CDR3 reads TGTGCCAGCAGGGGAGGGACAGTTTTATATGGCTACACCCTC. Translating gives CASRGGTVLYGYTL.

Points on this clonotype: This sequence may be a read error, since a much larger clone differs from it by one base. The chain carries TRBV5-4 and TRBJ2-1; 12 bases match TRBD2. The CDR3 extends over 15 amino acids. Per the germline V gene, CDR1 is SGHNT and CDR2 is YYREEE (reference sequence). This CDR3 reads CANSFLLAGGREQFF. The CDR3 DNA reads as TGTGCCAACAGCTTCTTACTAGCGGGAGGACGTGAGCAGTTCTTC.

This clonotype was observed at least ten times. The chain employs TRBV19 and TRBJ1-2; D is unresolved. The V end lost 0 bases, the J end lost 7 bases, and 18 bases lay between the germline ends. CDR1 and CDR2 (germline): LNHDA, SQIVND (reference sequence). CDR3 length: 16 residues. CDR3 region: CASSIDLVRLVAGYTF. CDR3 coding DNA: TGTGCCAGTAGTATAGATCTTGTGCGACTTGTCGCTGGCTACACCTTC. The entire variable domain, with the rest obtained from reference TRBV19 and TRBJ1-2, is as follows: DGGITQSPKYLFRKEGQNVTLSCEQNLNHDAMYWYRQDPGQGLRLIYYSQIVNDFQKGDIAEGYSVSREKKESFPLTVTSAQKNPTAFYLCASSIDLVRLVAGYTFGSGTRLTVV.

In this sample, this clonotype turned up many times. V and J are TRBV5-8 and TRBJ2-1; no definite D call. The V end was cut by 4 bases, the J end by 5 bases, with 13 bases between. Per germline, CDR1 SGHTS and CDR2 YDEGEE. The CDR3 runs 14 residues. In nucleotides, the CDR3 is TGTGCCAGCAGCCACATCAGCTGGAACAATGAGCAGTTCTTC. Amino acid sequence: CASSHISWNNEQFF.

This clonotype was detected ten times or more. The chain is built from TRBV20-1 and TRBJ2-1; 7 bases fit TRBD2. CDR3 length: 15 residues. CDR1 and CDR2 from the germline V gene are DFQATT and SNEGSKA (reference sequence). Trimming took 3 bases from V and 3 from J; bases not matched to a gene: 8. CDR3 DNA sequence: TGCAGTGCTAGCGGGAGGAGTAGAGTCTACAATGAGCAGTTCTTC. Translation: CSASGRSRVYNEQFF.

Remarks on this clonotype: This CDR3 is missing its conserved last phenylalanine or tryptophan, likely due to a read error. V is TRBV6-1 and J is TRBJ2-7, with TRBD1 matching over 11 bases. The CDR3 is made up of 15 amino acids. The germline gives CDR1 MNHNS, CDR2 SASEGT. Unmatched junction bases numbered 5, after V lost 5 bases and J lost 2 bases. CDR3 DNA: TGTGCCAGCAGTTCTAGGGACAGGGGGGCCTACGAGCAGTACTCC. It yields the protein CASSSRDRGAYEQYS.

The genes are TRBV5-4 and TRBJ1-1; D is undetermined. The V end was cut by 6 bases, the J end by 4 bases, with 13 bases between. Germline V gene data show CDR1 as SGHNT and CDR2 as YYREEE (reference sequence). The CDR3 is 13 residues long. The CDR3 here is CASTSGSRTEAFF. The CDR3 DNA sequence: TGTGCCAGCACCAGTGGCAGCCGCACTGAAGCTTTCTTT.